These 13 T cell receptor beta chains were all obtained from the same sample, sequenced in a study of T cell responses to AZD1222 COVID-19 vaccine (dated by TCRdb to the early 2020s). This specimen's time point label, per the study, means: baseline before first vaccination. Library preparation was by the immunoSEQ multiplex PCR assay. TCRdb stores this immuneACCESS table with in-frame sequences only. Part of the clones is absent; in the studies checked, under half of the shortfall reflects unresolved V genes, and no reason is known for the rest. Recorded for this sample are approximately 97,000 clones; approximately 91% of them occurred a single time. The top ten hold around 8.1% of the sample. The sequencing here drew on peripheral blood, taken on day 0 of AZD1222 vaccination. These receptors came from an adult in good health.

The rearrangement joins TRBV18 to TRBJ2-2; 9 bases fit TRBD1. The CDR3 is made up of 15 amino acids. The germline gives CDR1 KGHSH, CDR2 LQKENI. V lost 6 bases to trimming and J lost 5 bases; unmatched junction nucleotides: 7. CDR3 in amino acids: CASSPGQGVTGELFF. The CDR3 region has the DNA TGTGCCAGCTCCCCGGGACAGGGAGTAACCGGGGAGCTGTTTTTT.

There are a few counts of this clone. This chain joins TRBV5-1 and TRBJ2-7, with D uncertain. Trimming took 6 bases from V and 0 from J, leaving 13 bases between them. The CDR3 consists of 14 residues. From germline, CDR1 is SGHRS and CDR2 YFSETQ. CDR3 protein: CASILTPGSYEQYF. As DNA, the CDR3 is TGCGCCAGCATCCTAACGCCGGGCTCCTACGAGCAGTACTTC.

V is TRBV7-6 and J is TRBJ2-1; D gene ambiguous. Germline V gene sequence: CDR1 SGHVS, CDR2 FNYEAQ. This CDR3 contains 15 residues. The V gene lost 1 base and the J gene lost 4 bases, with 11 bases spanning the gap. The CDR3 coding sequence is TGTGCCAGCAGCTTAGACGTCGCAACTTACAATGAGCAGTTCTTC. It is translated as CASSLDVATYNEQFF.

The rearrangement joins TRBV5-1 to TRBJ1-5; D is uncertain. The V end lost 0 bases, the J end lost 0 bases, and 7 bases lay between the germline ends. In germline, CDR1 is SGHRS, CDR2 YFSETQ. The CDR3 sequence is 15 residues long. CDR3 sequence reads: CASSLGAGSNQPQHF. DNA of the CDR3: TGCGCCAGCAGCTTGGGGGCTGGTAGCAATCAGCCCCAGCATTTT.

The V call is TRBV15, the J call TRBJ2-1, with TRBD2 identical over 7 bases. The CDR3 sequence is 19 residues long. V shed 5 bases, J shed 0 bases, and the junction held 16 bases outside the gene matches. The V gene's germline CDR1 is LNHNV and CDR2 YYDKDF (reference sequence). CDR3 DNA sequence: TGTGCCACCAGCGGGGCACCACTAGCGAGACCCAGCTCCTACAATGAGCAGTTCTTC. Protein product: CATSGAPLARPSSYNEQFF. Full variable domain (remainder filled in from reference TRBV15 and TRBJ2-1): DAMVIQNPRYQVTQFGKPVTLSCSQTLNHNVMYWYQQKSSQAPKLLFHYYDKDFNNEADTPDNFQSRRPNTSFCFLDIRSPGLGDTAMYLCATSGAPLARPSSYNEQFFGPGTRLTVL.

The J gene is TRBJ2-1, the V gene TRBV5-1; D tentatively reads TRBD1 or TRBD2 (5 bases each). This CDR3 contains 14 residues. The V end was cut by 4 bases, the J end by 3 bases, with 11 bases between. The germline CDR1 and CDR2 sequences are SGHRS and YFSETQ. The CDR3 spells CASSVGDHYNEQFF. In DNA form, the CDR3 reads TGCGCCAGCAGCGTTGGGGACCACTACAATGAGCAGTTCTTC.

This clone was detected a few times. The chain employs TRBV19 and TRBJ2-7; D not resolved. The V gene lost 7 bases and the J gene lost 4 bases, with 17 bases spanning the gap. CDR1 LNHDA and CDR2 SQIVND come from the germline V gene (reference sequence). The CDR3 consists of 14 residues. In nucleotides, the CDR3 is TGTGCCAGTACCCCAAAGATCGGGTTTTACGAGCAGTACTTC. Its translation: CASTPKIGFYEQYF.

This clone was found a few times. The gene calls are TRBV18 and TRBJ1-5; D might be TRBD1 (6 bases). Trimming stripped 3 bases from V and 7 bases from J, with 16 bases between. The CDR3 spans 15 residues. Germline V gene data show CDR1 as KGHSH and CDR2 as LQKENI. The CDR3 nucleotides read TGTGCCAGCTCACCGGACAGCGGTTCAGGACAGCCCCAGCATTTT. This codes for CASSPDSGSGQPQHF.

This sequence joins TRBV12-3 or TRBV12-4 and TRBJ1-6; unclear D gene. CDR3 length: 12 residues. The V end was cut by 5 bases, the J end by 8 bases, with 7 bases between. The CDR3 DNA is TGTGCCAGCAGTCCTGTATATTCACCCCTCCACTTT. Its protein product is CASSPVYSPLHF.

This chain connects TRBV7-2 to TRBJ1-1; 9 positions agree with TRBD1. Germline values: CDR1 SGHTA, CDR2 FQGNSA. Germline trimming cut 5 bases from V and 8 bases from J; bases unmatched to any gene: 9. The CDR3 sequence is 14 residues long. CDR3 region: CASSLRTGGAEAFF. The CDR3 nucleotides are TGTGCCAGCAGCCTACGCACAGGGGGCGCGGAAGCTTTCTTT.

This sequence joins TRBV7-8 and TRBJ2-2, with D perhaps matching TRBD1 or TRBD2 (5 bases each). CDR1 is SGHVS, CDR2 FQNEAQ, per germline. V was clipped by 5 bases and J by 4 bases, with 8 bases between them. This CDR3 has 13 residues. The CDR3 here is CASSGGVTGELFF. The DNA for the CDR3 is TGTGCCAGCAGCGGGGGAGTCACCGGGGAGCTGTTTTTT. The full variable domain, in which reference TRBV7-8 and TRBJ2-2 provide the parts outside the CDR3, is GAGVSQSPRYKVAKRGQDVALRCDPISGHVSLFWYQQALGQGPEFLTYFQNEAQLDKSGLPSDRFFAERPEGSVSTLKIQRTQQEDSAVYLCASSGGVTGELFFGEGSRLTVL.

The chain links TRBV28 to TRBJ1-5; possibly TRBD1 for D (5 bases). This CDR3 is built from 16 residues. Per the germline V gene, CDR1 is MDHEN and CDR2 is SYDVKM. The ends were cut back, 8 bases at V and 0 bases at J, with 17 bases in the middle. CDR3 DNA sequence: TGTGCCAGCTCCGGGACCATCGGAAATAGCAATCAGCCCCAGCATTTT. Its protein is CASSGTIGNSNQPQHF.

The chain links TRBV2 to TRBJ1-4; possibly TRBD1 for D (6 bases). V lost 11 bases, J lost 5 bases, and 15 bases lay in between. The germline CDR1 and CDR2 sequences are SNHLY and FYNNEI. CDR3 length: 13 amino acids. CDR3 residues: CAGGGTENEKLFF. The CDR3 DNA reads as TGTGCCGGGGGCGGGACGGAGAATGAAAAACTGTTTTTT.